These 18 T cell receptor beta chains were all obtained from the same sample, sequenced in a study of response to subunit inactivated influenza vaccine. TCRdb analysed the RT-PCR reads with MiXCR anew, one entry per CDR3 protein. The table lists about half a million distinct CDR3 sequences, about 10% of them singletons. The sequenced sample was PBMCs from blood, obtained 40 to 50 days after vaccination. All receptors derive from a man between 45 and 60 years old who received an inactivated influenza vaccine.

Many counts were recorded for this clonotype. The gene calls are TRBV12-3 or TRBV12-4 and TRBJ2-7; possibly TRBD1 or TRBD2 for D (6 bases each). The CDR3 consists of 12 residues. V lost 6 bases and J lost 13, with 19 bases in between. CDR3 sequence reads: CASSQWGALIYF. In DNA, the CDR3 is TGTGCCAGCAGCCAATGGGGGGCTCTTATCTACTTC.

The rearrangement links TRBV9 to TRBJ2-3; TRBD2 agrees at 8 bases. The CDR3 sequence is 16 residues long. Germline-derived CDR1 and CDR2 are SGDLS and YYNGEE. V was clipped by 2 bases and J by 5 bases; unmatched bases: 10. The CDR3 protein is CASSVEAAGDRDTQYF. In DNA, the CDR3 is TGTGCCAGCAGCGTCGAGGCAGCGGGAGATAGAGATACGCAGTATTTT.

This clonotype showed up many times. The genes are TRBV12-3 or TRBV12-4 and TRBJ2-7; 7 bases match TRBD1. The CDR3 contains 14 residues. With 6 bases clipped from V and 2 bases from J, the junction kept 7 bases outside the gene matches. The CDR3: CASSAAGTAYEQYF. CDR3 in DNA: TGTGCCAGCAGCGCCGCCGGGACAGCCTACGAGCAGTACTTC.

This rearrangement joins TRBV20-1 to TRBJ2-1, with no clear D. The ends were cut back, 4 bases at V and 0 bases at J, with 10 bases in the middle. CDR3 length: 14 residues. The germline CDR1 and CDR2 sequences are DFQATT and SNEGSKA (reference sequence). The CDR3 region is CSAIRVYSYNEQFF. The CDR3 DNA sequence: TGCAGTGCTATCCGCGTGTACTCCTACAATGAGCAGTTCTTC.

The sample holds a few counts of this clonotype. The CDR3 region has the DNA TGCAGTGCTAGAGATTCATGGGGGACCCAAGAGACCCAGTACTTC. Encoded protein: CSARDSWGTQETQYF. The rearrangement joins TRBV20-1 to TRBJ2-5, with D perhaps being TRBD1 or TRBD2 (5 bases each). The CDR3 extends over 15 amino acids. The ends were cut back, 0 bases at V and 1 base at J, with 12 bases in the middle. Germline V gene data show CDR1 as DFQATT and CDR2 as SNEGSKA (reference sequence).

This clonotype was observed a few times. V is TRBV12-3 or TRBV12-4 and J is TRBJ2-3; D is unclear. The CDR3 covers 14 residues. V was cut by 5 bases and J by 1 base, with 10 bases left in between. CDR3 coding DNA: TGTGCCAGCAGTCCACCCTGGGGCACAGATACGCAGTATTTT. It is translated as CASSPPWGTDTQYF.

This clonotype was seen at least ten times. The V gene is TRBV12-3 or TRBV12-4, the J gene TRBJ1-2; D is uncertain. The CDR3 is made up of 13 amino acids. V shed 5 bases and J shed 0 bases, with 7 bases lying between them. CDR3 bases: TGTGCCAGCAGTCAGGTAGCTAACTATGGCTACACCTTC. It yields the protein CASSQVANYGYTF.

This clonotype was seen more than once but under ten times. The chain has TRBV5-1 and TRBJ2-4; D tentatively fits TRBD1 or TRBD2 (5 bases each). Trimming took 0 bases from V and 7 from J, leaving 14 bases between them. Germline CDR1 and CDR2: SGHRS and YFSETQ. The CDR3 has 15 amino acids. The DNA for the CDR3 is TGCGCCAGCAGCTTGGTGGGGGACCCCCTTAACATTCAGTACTTC. Encoded protein: CASSLVGDPLNIQYF. The whole variable domain, filled in from reference TRBV5-1 and TRBJ2-4, reads KAGVTQTPRYLIKTRGQQVTLSCSPISGHRSVSWYQQTPGQGLQFLFEYFSETQRNKGNFPGRFSGRQFSNSRSEMNVSTLELGDSALYLCASSLVGDPLNIQYFGAGTRLSVL.

This sequence joins TRBV14 and TRBJ2-1; 14 nucleotides line up with TRBD2. J lost 9 bases, V lost 4 bases, and 8 bases had no gene match. This CDR3 is built from 16 residues. Germline assignment: CDR1 SGHDN and CDR2 FVKESK. As DNA, the CDR3 is TGTGCCAGCAGCCGACCGGGACTAGCGGGAGTCGGTGAGCAGTTCTTC. Its protein is CASSRPGLAGVGEQFF.

Here the CDR3 DNA reads TGTGCCAGCAGTATAGGGGTGATGGAAGATACGCAGTATTTT. Amino acid sequence: CASSIGVMEDTQYF. The chain is built from TRBV27 and TRBJ2-3; weak D call: TRBD1 (5 bases). The CDR3 spans 14 residues. CDR1 and CDR2 from the germline V gene are MNHEY and SMNVEV (reference sequence). V gave up 5 bases and J gave up 5 bases, with 14 bases separating them.

This clonotype was seen more than once but under ten times. This chain joins TRBV5-1 and TRBJ2-2, with D possibly being TRBD2 (5 bases). Trimming took 5 bases from V and 6 from J, leaving 17 bases between them. The CDR3 extends over 15 amino acids. CDR1 SGHRS and CDR2 YFSETQ come from the germline V gene. Written as DNA, the CDR3 is TGCGCCAGCAGTATGGGAGAGGTAAACGCCGGGGAGCTGTTTTTT. Its protein is CASSMGEVNAGELFF.

This clonotype has just a few counts. This sequence joins TRBV7-2 and TRBJ1-5; weak D call: TRBD1 (5 bases). The V gene's germline CDR1 is SGHTA and CDR2 FQGNSA. Trimming removed 6 bases at V and 2 bases at J, with 14 bases between. This CDR3 region has 15 residues. This chain's CDR3 is CASSSLRGGNQPQHF. CDR3 coding DNA: TGTGCCAGCAGTTCCCTACGAGGGGGCAATCAGCCCCAGCATTTT.

The J gene is TRBJ1-6, the V gene TRBV30; weak D call: TRBD1 (5 bases). Trimming shortened V by 3 bases and J by 5 bases, and 14 bases separated the two germline ends. From germline, CDR1 is GTSNPN and CDR2 SVGIG (reference sequence). CDR3 size: 15 residues. As DNA, the CDR3 is TGTGCCTGGAGGGCTGGCAGGGAAGATAATTCACCCCTCCACTTT. Encoded protein: CAWRAGREDNSPLHF. Using reference TRBV30 and TRBJ1-6 for the parts outside the CDR3, the full variable domain is SQTIHQWPATLVQPVGSPLSLECTVEGTSNPNLYWYRQAAGRGLQLLFYSVGIGQISSEVPQNLSASRPQDRQFILSSKKLLLSDSGFYLCAWRAGREDNSPLHFGNGTRLTVT.

The CDR3 here is CAIRRGQGLETQYF. The CDR3, as DNA: TGTGCCATCAGACGGGGACAGGGGTTAGAGACCCAGTACTTC. The chain uses TRBV10-3 and TRBJ2-5; 10 bases are a match to TRBD1. The CDR3 contains 14 residues. CDR1 and CDR2 from the germline V gene are ENHRY and SYGVKD. V lost 6 bases and J lost 4; bases outside the gene matches: 5.

This clonotype has ten or more counts. The rearrangement links TRBV29-1 to TRBJ2-1; no firm D call. CDR1 is SQVTM and CDR2 is ANQGSEA in the germline V gene. CDR3 length: 15 amino acids. V lost 3 bases, J lost 0 bases, and 12 bases lay in between. The CDR3 nucleotides read TGCAGCGTTGACGTCTTGAGGCGCTCCTACAATGAGCAGTTCTTC. Translation gives CSVDVLRRSYNEQFF.

V gene TRBV24-1 combines with J gene TRBJ2-3; TRBD2 matches at 9 bases. From germline, CDR1 is KGHDR and CDR2 SFDVKD. Trimming removed 0 bases from V and 6 bases from J; junction bases left unmatched: 9. This CDR3 is built from 17 residues. CDR3 sequence: CATSDLAGREGRDTQYF. As DNA, the CDR3 is TGTGCCACCAGTGATTTGGCCGGGCGGGAGGGCCGCGATACGCAGTATTTT.

This clonotype has at least ten counts. The chain is built from TRBV4-3 and TRBJ2-3; D tentatively fits TRBD1 or TRBD2 (6 bases each). Germline CDR1 LGHNA, CDR2 YSLEER. The CDR3 consists of 17 residues. Trimming took off 3 bases at V and 0 bases at J, with 16 bases between the two ends. Here the CDR3 DNA reads TGCGCCAGCAGCCAGACGGGGGCCCGTTCCAGCACAGATACGCAGTATTTT. Its protein is CASSQTGARSSTDTQYF.

This clonotype has just a few counts. This chain connects TRBV6-5 to TRBJ2-7, with a possible D match to TRBD2 (6 bases). V dropped 2 bases and J dropped 4 bases, with 12 bases sitting between them. CDR1 is MNHEY and CDR2 is SVGAGI in the germline V gene. This CDR3 is 14 amino acids long. The CDR3 is CASSYGAGRYEQYF. The CDR3 region has the DNA TGTGCCAGCAGTTACGGGGCAGGGAGGTACGAGCAGTACTTC.